This entry features one T cell receptor beta chain sequence. Germline lookup yields CDR1 SGHNT and CDR2 YENEEA. Trimming cost V 1 base and J 4 bases; bases outside gene matches: 2. The CDR3 is 14 amino acids. The data were obtained in a study of blood T cell repertoires in COVID-19. Overall study: The origin of the acute and convalescent COVID-19 samples was the United States, Italy and Spain. T cells, B-cell-depleted T cells, or PBMCs provided the cDNA or gDNA that served as material.

Source study methods: Cell counts per sample came from amplifying reference gene primers. Repertoires were generated with immunoSEQ multiplex PCR, while TCRdb's copy carries only in-frame clones and drops some. V and J calls and clone size come straight from that table; D and trimming were deduced from the DNA. The sample contains about 120,000 clones, approximately 90% of which appear only once. The TCR originated in a woman aged 45 to 65 with acute or convalescent COVID-19. This chain connects TRBV11-3 to TRBJ1-1; 8 nucleotides align to TRBD1. Sequenced input: peripheral blood. CDR3 amino acids: CASSLGTGLTEAFF. As DNA, the CDR3 is TGTGCCAGCAGCTTAGGGACAGGGCTCACTGAAGCTTTCTTT.